The T cell receptor (beta chain) under discussion was sequenced for a study of blood T cell repertoires in COVID-19. Authors' methods: The assay estimated nucleated cells by amplifying reference gene primers. Some clones are missing from TCRdb's copy, which holds only in-frame ones; the method was immunoSEQ multiplex PCR. The DNA was the basis for D and trimming; V, J and clone size are from that table. The sample consists of about 23,000 clones, 86% of them appearing once. Germline V CDR1 and CDR2: SGHRS, YFSETQ. Trimming took 0 bases from V and 4 from J; bases not matched to a gene: 3. CDR3 length equals 14 residues.

This rearrangement joins TRBV5-1 to TRBJ2-7; 8 bases align to TRBD2. The sequenced sample consisted of peripheral blood. The clonotype comes from a human donor with active COVID-19. The donor label of this sample is uncertain. The CDR3 DNA is TGCGCCAGCAGCTTGGCCGCTAGCGGGTACGAGCAGTACTTC. Translated, it gives CASSLAASGYEQYF.